Listed below are T cell receptor beta chains from one sample, sequenced in a study of spatial heterogeneity in lung cancer. TCRdb reprocessed the 5' RACE reads via MiXCR and lists one record per CDR3 protein. The data show just over 70,000 distinct CDR3 sequences, with 7.5% to 10% seen just once and under 2.5% held by the top ten. The material was PBMCs, obtained at follow-up. The origin of the receptors is a female donor with early-stage non-small cell lung cancer. Both conserved end residues are part of each CDR3. The D gene is left open where the match is weak. A row's size may be missing; if present it is once, few, many or a size class.

NA,14,TRBV24-1,many,TRBJ2-2,TGTGCCATTTCCCCGACGGCCGGCACCGGGGAGCTGTTTTTT,CAISPTAGTGELFF
NA,12,TRBV11-2,many,TRBJ2-1,TGTGCCAGCAGCCTGGATGAAAGCGAGCAGTTCTTC,CASSLDESEQFF
NA,15,TRBV10-2,many,TRBJ2-5,TGCGCCAGCCGGATTGTAGGGCCCAACCAAGAGACCCAGTACTTC,CASRIVGPNQETQYF
TRBD2,17,TRBV5-1,NA,TRBJ2-2,TGCGCCAGCAGCTTGCTTACTAGCGGGTTGAACACCGGGGAGCTGTTTTTT,CASSLLTSGLNTGELFF
NA,15,TRBV29-1,many,TRBJ1-1,TGCAGCGTTGAATTGGGGTTTCTGGGGGCCGGTGAAGCTTTCTTT,CSVELGFLGAGEAFF
NA,15,TRBV7-2,NA,TRBJ1-5,TGTGCCAGCAGCTTTCAACAGGGTGGCGGTCAGCCCCAGCAATTT,CASSFQQGGGQPQQF
TRBD2,15,TRBV6-4,NA,TRBJ2-3,TGTGCCAGCAGTGTCTCTAGCGGGAGTGGAGATACGCAGTATTTT,CASSVSSGSGDTQYF
NA,14,TRBV7-2,many,TRBJ2-3,TGTGCCAGCGCAAGTGCAGGTAGCACAGATACGCAGTATTTT,CASASAGSTDTQYF
NA,14,TRBV5-1,many,TRBJ1-5,TGCGCCAGCAGTCAGGACAACCGAAATCAGCCCCAGCATTTT,CASSQDNRNQPQHF
NA,13,TRBV19,many,TRBJ1-2,TGTGCCAGTAGCCTAGCCCTTAACTATGGCTACACCTTC,CASSLALNYGYTF
NA,18,TRBV7-9,many,TRBJ2-5,TGTGCCAGCAGGACTCCAGCCCGTGGGAAAGACAGGCAAGAGACCCAGTACTTC,CASRTPARGKDRQETQYF
NA,14,TRBV5-5,many,TRBJ2-3,TGTGCCAGCAGCTTGGCAGGCGCTACAGATACGCAGTATTTT,CASSLAGATDTQYF
NA,16,TRBV18,few,TRBJ1-1,TGTGCCAGCTCACCGCGGCAGGGGAGGGAAGCCACTGAAGCTTTCTTT,CASSPRQGREATEAFF
NA,11,TRBV20-1,many,TRBJ2-1,TGCAGTGCTCCTTCCTACAATGAGCAGTTCTTC,CSAPSYNEQFF
NA,16,TRBV20-1,many,TRBJ2-3,TGCAGTGCTAGAGTTGCAAGGGCGTCAGACACAGATACGCAGTATTTT,CSARVARASDTDTQYF
NA,13,TRBV19,many,TRBJ1-5,TGTGCCAGTACTTACAGGGATGATCAGCCCCAGCATTTT,CASTYRDDQPQHF
TRBD2,18,TRBV19,NA,TRBJ2-1,TGTGCCAGTAGCAAGGGTCCTAGCGGGAGATTTCTCAGTAATGAGCAGTTCTTC,CASSKGPSGRFLSNEQFF
NA,11,TRBV5-8,many,TRBJ2-3,TGTGCCAGCAGCCCCACAGATACGCAGTATTTT,CASSPTDTQYF
TRBD2,15,TRBV20-1,few,TRBJ2-5,TGCAGTGTAGACCCGAGGGCTAGCGGGATTGAGACCCAGTACTTC,CSVDPRASGIETQYF
TRBD1,14,TRBV12-3/TRBV12-4,many,TRBJ2-5,TGTGCCAGCAGTTCCCGGACAGGGAGAGAGACCCAGTACTTC,CASSSRTGRETQYF
NA,16,TRBV3-1,many,TRBJ1-3,TGTGCCAGCAGCCTCCCCCTATCTACGTCCGGAAACACCATATATTTT,CASSLPLSTSGNTIYF
NA,17,TRBV28,few,TRBJ2-1,TGTGCCAGCAGTTTATTTCACCTGGGGAGGACGTACAATGAGCAGTTCTTC,CASSLFHLGRTYNEQFF
NA,11,TRBV10-3,many,TRBJ2-7,TGTGCCCATGGGAGTCCCTACGAGCAGTACTTC,CAHGSPYEQYF